This passage covers 8 T cell receptor beta chains from one sample sequenced in a study of T cells in Graves' hyperthyroidism and ophthalmopathy. RNA transcripts yielded amplified TCR beta CDR3 regions. With the HTBI primer set, the TCR CDR3 went through a first round of RT-PCR. TCRdb independently ran MiXCR on the multiplex PCR reads; one entry per CDR3 protein. In the table there are hundreds of thousands of distinct CDR3 sequences, 14% to 15% of which are singletons. The sequenced sample was blood. Receptors originate from a man aged 18 to 30 with Graves' ophthalmopathy.

At least ten counts were recorded for this clonotype. The CDR3 is CASSLSSQREYEQYF. DNA of the CDR3: TGTGCCAGCAGTTTGTCTTCCCAGCGGGAGTACGAGCAGTACTTC. The chain couples TRBV28 to TRBJ2-7, with 8 bases identical to TRBD2. The CDR3 has 15 residues. Germline V gene data show CDR1 as MDHEN and CDR2 as SYDVKM. After removal of 3 bases from V and 4 bases from J, the junction contained 8 bases not matched to a gene.

The chain recombines TRBV6-1 with TRBJ2-7, with a possible D match to TRBD2 (5 bases). The CDR3 is 15 residues long. The germline V gene has CDR1 MNHNS and CDR2 SASEGT. V was pared by 7 bases and J by 2 bases, with 18 bases between. CDR3 bases: TGTGCCAGCATCCCCCTTCTTACGGGAACCTACGAGCAGTACTTC. This encodes CASIPLLTGTYEQYF.

This clonotype was seen a few times. V is TRBV14 and J is TRBJ1-5, with D hard to call. The germline V gene encodes CDR1 SGHDN and CDR2 FVKESK. CDR3 size: 13 residues. Trimming removed 5 bases from V and 7 bases from J, with 12 bases in between. The CDR3 nucleotides read TGTGCCAGCAGCGGAGGAATAGGACAGCCCCAGCATTTT. Amino acids: CASSGGIGQPQHF.

Regarding this clonotype: A much larger clone lies one base from this, so it may be a read error. The CDR3, as DNA: TGCGCCAGCAGCCAAGCGGCGAGGGGCAGAGACAATGAGCAGTTCTTC. Its protein product is CASSQAARGRDNEQFF. The rearrangement uses TRBV4-1 and TRBJ2-1; D could derive from TRBD1 or TRBD2 (5 bases each). V lost 1 base and J 5 bases, leaving 15 bases between the germline ends. The CDR3 consists of 16 residues. The V gene's germline CDR1 is MGHRA and CDR2 YSYEKL.

This clonotype appeared many times. The chain carries TRBV5-1 and TRBJ2-5; D possibly corresponds to TRBD2 (6 bases). CDR3 size: 15 residues. Germline V lookup: CDR1 SGHRS, CDR2 YFSETQ. V lost 0 bases, J lost 4 bases, and 13 bases lay in between. The CDR3 DNA is TGCGCCAGCAGCTTGGACTCGGAGGGACTAGAGACCCAGTACTTC. Translation gives CASSLDSEGLETQYF.

This clonotype has ten or more counts. The chain recombines TRBV2 with TRBJ2-5; unclear D gene. V was cut by 2 bases and J by 5 bases, with 9 bases left in between. The CDR3 covers 13 residues. From germline, CDR1 is SNHLY and CDR2 FYNNEI. The CDR3 is CASSERPFETQYF. CDR3 in DNA: TGTGCCAGCAGTGAACGGCCGTTCGAGACCCAGTACTTC. Looking up the rest from reference TRBV2 and TRBJ2-5 gives the full variable domain: EPEVTQTPSHQVTQMGQEVILRCVPISNHLYFYWYRQILGQKVEFLVSFYNNEISEKSEIFDDQFSVERPDGSNFTLKIRSTKLEDSAMYFCASSERPFETQYFGPGTRLLVL.

Note on this clonotype: The CDR3 end shows no conserved phenylalanine or tryptophan, and so a read error is likely. The genes are TRBV20-1 and TRBJ2-7; 7 positions agree with TRBD1. This CDR3 has 14 residues. In germline, CDR1 is DFQATT, CDR2 SNEGSKA (reference sequence). The V segment lost 6 bases and the J segment 6 bases; nucleotides outside the gene matches: 14. The CDR3 DNA sequence: TGCAGTGCGCATCCCGGGACAGTCCTGTTCGAGCAGTACCTC. It translates to CSAHPGTVLFEQYL.

Worth noting for this clonotype: Sequence at one end of the junction differs from germline and may be a read error. The gene calls are TRBV30 and TRBJ1-3; no definite D call. The CDR3 extends over 12 amino acids. Germline CDR1 and CDR2: GTSNPN and SVGIG (reference sequence). This chain's CDR3 is CAWSVGGDTIYF. DNA of the CDR3: TGTGCCTGGAGTGTCGGTGGAGACACCATATATTTT.